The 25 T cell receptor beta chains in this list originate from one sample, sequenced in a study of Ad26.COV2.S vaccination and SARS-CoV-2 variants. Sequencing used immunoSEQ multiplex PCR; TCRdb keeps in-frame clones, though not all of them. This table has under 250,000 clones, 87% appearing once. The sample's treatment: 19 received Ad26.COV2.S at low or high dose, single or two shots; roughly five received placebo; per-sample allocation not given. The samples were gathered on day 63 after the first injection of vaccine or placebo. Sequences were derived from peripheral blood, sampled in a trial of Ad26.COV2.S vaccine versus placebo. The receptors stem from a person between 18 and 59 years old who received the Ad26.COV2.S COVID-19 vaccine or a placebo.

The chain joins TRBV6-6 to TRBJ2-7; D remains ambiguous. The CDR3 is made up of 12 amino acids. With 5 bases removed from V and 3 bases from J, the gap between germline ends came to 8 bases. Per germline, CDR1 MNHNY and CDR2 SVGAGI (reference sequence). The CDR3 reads CASSPIDYEQYF. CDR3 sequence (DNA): TGTGCCAGCAGTCCTATAGACTACGAGCAGTACTTC.

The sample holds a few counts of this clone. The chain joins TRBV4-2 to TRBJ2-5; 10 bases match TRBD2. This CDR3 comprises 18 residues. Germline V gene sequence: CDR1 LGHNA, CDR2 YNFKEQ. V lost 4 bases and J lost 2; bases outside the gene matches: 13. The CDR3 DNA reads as TGTGCCAGCAGCCCTACGCGGAATAGCGGGGGGCTACAAGAGACCCAGTACTTC. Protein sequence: CASSPTRNSGGLQETQYF.

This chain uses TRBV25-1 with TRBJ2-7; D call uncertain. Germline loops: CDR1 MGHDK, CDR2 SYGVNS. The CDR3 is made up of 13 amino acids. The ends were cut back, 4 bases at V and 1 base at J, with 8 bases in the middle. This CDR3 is CASSVSESYEQYF. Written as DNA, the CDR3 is TGTGCCAGCAGTGTGTCGGAGTCCTACGAGCAGTACTTC.

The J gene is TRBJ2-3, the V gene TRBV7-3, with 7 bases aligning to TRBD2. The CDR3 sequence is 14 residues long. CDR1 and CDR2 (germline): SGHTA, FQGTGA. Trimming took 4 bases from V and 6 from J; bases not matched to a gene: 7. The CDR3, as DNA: TGTGCCAGCAGCTCCCGACTAGCAGGGGATACGCAGTATTTT. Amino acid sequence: CASSSRLAGDTQYF.

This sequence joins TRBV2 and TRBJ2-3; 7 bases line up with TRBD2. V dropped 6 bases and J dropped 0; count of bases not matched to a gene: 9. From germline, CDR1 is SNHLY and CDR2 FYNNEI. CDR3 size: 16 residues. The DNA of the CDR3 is TGTGCCAGCAGACGAACCCTAGCGGTCAGCACAGATACGCAGTATTTT. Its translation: CASRRTLAVSTDTQYF.

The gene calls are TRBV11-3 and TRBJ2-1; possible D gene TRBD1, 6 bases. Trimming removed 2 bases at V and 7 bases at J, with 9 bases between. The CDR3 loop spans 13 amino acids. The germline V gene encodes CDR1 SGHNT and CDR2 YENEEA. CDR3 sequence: CASSLTGMNEQFF. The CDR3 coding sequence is TGTGCCAGCAGCTTAACAGGGATGAATGAGCAGTTCTTC. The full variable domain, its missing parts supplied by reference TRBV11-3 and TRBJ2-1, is EAGVVQSPRYKIIEKKQPVAFWCNPISGHNTLYWYLQNLGQGPELLIRYENEEAVDDSQLPKDRFSAERLKGVDSTLKIQPAELGDSAVYLCASSLTGMNEQFFGPGTRLTVL.

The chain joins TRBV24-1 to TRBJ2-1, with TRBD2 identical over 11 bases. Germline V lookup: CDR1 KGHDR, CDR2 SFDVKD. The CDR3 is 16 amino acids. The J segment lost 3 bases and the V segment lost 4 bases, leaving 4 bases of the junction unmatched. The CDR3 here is CATSETGTSGYNEQFF. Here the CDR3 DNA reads TGTGCCACCAGTGAGACCGGGACTAGCGGCTACAATGAGCAGTTCTTC.

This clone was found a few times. In DNA form, the CDR3 reads TGCGCCAGCAGCCTGCAGGGGGCTAATTCACCCCTCCACTTT. It is translated as CASSLQGANSPLHF. The gene calls are TRBV4-3 and TRBJ1-6; 8 bases line up with TRBD1. CDR1 is LGHNA and CDR2 is YSLEER in the germline V gene. With V trimmed by 4 bases and J by 6 bases, 2 bases remained unmatched. This CDR3 has 14 amino acids.

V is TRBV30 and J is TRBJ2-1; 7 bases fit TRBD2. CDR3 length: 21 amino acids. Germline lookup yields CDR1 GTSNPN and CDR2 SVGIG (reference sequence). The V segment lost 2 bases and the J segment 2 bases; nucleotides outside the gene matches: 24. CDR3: CAWSPRKSGLVSSWAYNEQFF. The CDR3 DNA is TGTGCCTGGAGTCCCCGTAAATCCGGACTAGTCTCTTCCTGGGCCTACAATGAGCAGTTCTTC.

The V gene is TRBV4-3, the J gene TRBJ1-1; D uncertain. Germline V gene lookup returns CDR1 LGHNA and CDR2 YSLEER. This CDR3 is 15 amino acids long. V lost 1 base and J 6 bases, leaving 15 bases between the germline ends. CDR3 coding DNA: TGCGCCAGCAGCCAAGGATTCAGGTATAAGTCTGAAGCTTTCTTT. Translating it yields CASSQGFRYKSEAFF.

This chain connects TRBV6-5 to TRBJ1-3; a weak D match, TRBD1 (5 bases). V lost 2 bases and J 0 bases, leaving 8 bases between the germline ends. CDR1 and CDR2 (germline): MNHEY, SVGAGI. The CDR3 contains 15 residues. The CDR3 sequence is CASSYGAISGNTIYF. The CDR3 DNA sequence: TGTGCCAGCAGTTACGGGGCGATCTCTGGAAACACCATATATTTT.

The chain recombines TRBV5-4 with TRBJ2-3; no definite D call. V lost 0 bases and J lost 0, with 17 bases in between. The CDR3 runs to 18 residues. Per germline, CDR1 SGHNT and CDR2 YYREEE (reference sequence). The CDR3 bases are TGTGCCAGCAGCTTGGTAACGGGTGGTGGCGGAAGCACAGATACGCAGTATTTT. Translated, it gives CASSLVTGGGGSTDTQYF.

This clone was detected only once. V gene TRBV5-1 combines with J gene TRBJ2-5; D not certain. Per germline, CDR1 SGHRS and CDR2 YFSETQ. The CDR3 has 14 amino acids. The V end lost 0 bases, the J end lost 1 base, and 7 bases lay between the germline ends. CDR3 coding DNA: TGCGCCAGCAGCTTGGCTAACAGCCAAGAGACCCAGTACTTC. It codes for CASSLANSQETQYF.

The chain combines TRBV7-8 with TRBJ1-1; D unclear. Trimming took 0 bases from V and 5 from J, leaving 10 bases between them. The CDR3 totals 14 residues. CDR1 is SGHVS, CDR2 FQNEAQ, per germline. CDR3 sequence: CASSLALAGTEAFF. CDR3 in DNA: TGTGCCAGCAGCTTAGCCTTAGCCGGGACTGAAGCTTTCTTT.

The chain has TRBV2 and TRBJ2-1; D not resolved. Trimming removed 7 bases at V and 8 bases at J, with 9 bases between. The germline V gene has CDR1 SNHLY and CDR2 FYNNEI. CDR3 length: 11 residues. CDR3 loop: CASTPQDEQFF. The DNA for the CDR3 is TGTGCCAGCACCCCTCAGGATGAGCAGTTCTTC.

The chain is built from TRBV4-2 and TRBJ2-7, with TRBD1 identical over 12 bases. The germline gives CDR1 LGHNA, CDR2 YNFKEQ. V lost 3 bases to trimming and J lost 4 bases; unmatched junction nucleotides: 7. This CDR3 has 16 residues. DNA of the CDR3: TGTGCCAGCAGCCAGACCGGGACAGGGGGCGTATACGAGCAGTACTTC. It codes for CASSQTGTGGVYEQYF.

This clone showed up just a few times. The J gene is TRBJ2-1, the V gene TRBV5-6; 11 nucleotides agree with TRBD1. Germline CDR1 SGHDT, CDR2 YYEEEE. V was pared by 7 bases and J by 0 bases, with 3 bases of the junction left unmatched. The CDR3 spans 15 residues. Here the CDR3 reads CASSGQGASYNEQFF. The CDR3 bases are TGTGCCAGCTCCGGACAGGGGGCCTCCTACAATGAGCAGTTCTTC. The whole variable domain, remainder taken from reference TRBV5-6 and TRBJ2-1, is DAGVTQSPTHLIKTRGQQVTLRCSPKSGHDTVSWYQQALGQGPQFIFQYYEEEERQRGNFPDRFSGHQFPNYSSELNVNALLLGDSALYLCASSGQGASYNEQFFGPGTRLTVL.

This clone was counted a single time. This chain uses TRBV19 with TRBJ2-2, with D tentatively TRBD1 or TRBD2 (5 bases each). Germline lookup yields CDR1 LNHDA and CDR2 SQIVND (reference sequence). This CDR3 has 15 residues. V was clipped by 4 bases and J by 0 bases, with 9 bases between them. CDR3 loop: CASSRGPSNTGELFF. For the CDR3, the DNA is TGTGCCAGTAGTAGGGGACCCTCGAACACCGGGGAGCTGTTTTTT.

The CDR3 DNA reads TGTGCCAGCAGCGTAGGGCGGTCTAGCGGGTACCAAGAGACCCAGTACTTC. It is translated as CASSVGRSSGYQETQYF. The chain is built from TRBV9 and TRBJ2-5, with TRBD2 identical over 8 bases. The V and J ends lost 0 bases and 0 bases, in that order; junction bases with no gene match: 7. CDR3 length: 17 amino acids. Germline V gives CDR1 SGDLS, CDR2 YYNGEE.

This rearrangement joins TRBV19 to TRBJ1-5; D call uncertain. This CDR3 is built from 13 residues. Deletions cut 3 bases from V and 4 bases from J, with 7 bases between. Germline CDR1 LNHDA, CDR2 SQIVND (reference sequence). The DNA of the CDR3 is TGTGCCAGTAGTATTTCGGGAAATCAGCCCCAGCATTTT. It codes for CASSISGNQPQHF.

Here the CDR3 reads CASSSSSLTRTGLKGYTF. For the CDR3, the DNA is TGTGCCAGCAGTTCCTCTTCTCTTACCCGTACAGGGCTGAAGGGCTACACCTTC. The chain employs TRBV27 and TRBJ1-2; a weak D match, TRBD1 (6 bases). V lost 4 bases and J lost 8, with 29 bases in between. This CDR3 contains 18 residues. Germline V CDR1 and CDR2: MNHEY, SMNVEV (reference sequence).

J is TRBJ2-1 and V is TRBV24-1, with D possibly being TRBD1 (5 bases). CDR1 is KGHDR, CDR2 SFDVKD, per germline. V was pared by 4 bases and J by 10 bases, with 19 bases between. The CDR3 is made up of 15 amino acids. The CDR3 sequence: CATSDPGAFPGEQFF. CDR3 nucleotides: TGTGCCACCAGTGACCCTGGGGCCTTTCCAGGGGAGCAGTTCTTC.

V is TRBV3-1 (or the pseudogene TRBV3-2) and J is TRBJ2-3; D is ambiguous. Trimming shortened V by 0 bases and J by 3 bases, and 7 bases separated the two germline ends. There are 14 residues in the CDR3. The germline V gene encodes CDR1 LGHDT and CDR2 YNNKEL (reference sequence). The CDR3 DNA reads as TGTGCCAGCAGCCAAGAAACCTTTACAGATACGCAGTATTTT. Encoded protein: CASSQETFTDTQYF.

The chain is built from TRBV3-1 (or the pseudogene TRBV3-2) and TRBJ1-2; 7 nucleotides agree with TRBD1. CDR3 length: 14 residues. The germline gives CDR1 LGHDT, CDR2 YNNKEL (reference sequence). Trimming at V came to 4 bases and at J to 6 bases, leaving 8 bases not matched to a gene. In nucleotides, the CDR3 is TGTGCCAGCAGCCCCCCGGCTCAGGGGGATGGCTACACCTTC. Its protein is CASSPPAQGDGYTF.

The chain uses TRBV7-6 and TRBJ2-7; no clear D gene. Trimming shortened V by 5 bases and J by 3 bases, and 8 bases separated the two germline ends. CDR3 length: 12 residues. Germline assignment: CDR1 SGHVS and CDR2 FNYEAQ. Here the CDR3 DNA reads TGTGCCAGCAGCCCCTCCTACTACGAGCAGTACTTC. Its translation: CASSPSYYEQYF.